This T cell receptor beta chain was identified during a study of regulatory T cells in long-lasting Graves disease. Study conclusions and caveats: Investigators studied peripheral blood only, not thyroid tissue.

TCR beta libraries were built with iRepertoire HTBI primers and Arm-PCR of CDR3 regions. TCRdb re-derived calls from the multiplex PCR reads in MiXCR, one entry per CDR3 protein. The sample yields about 470,000 distinct CDR3 sequences, less than 25% seen once. This CDR3 contains 15 residues. Between the trimmed V and J ends, which lost 2 bases and 3 bases, there was a span of 13 bases. The table lists this clonotype with many counts. What it binds is unknown. Time point defined: persistent/refractory GD, antithyroid drugs over 5 years with positive TRAb. The TCR library was prepared using RNA isolated from PBMCs.

The clonotype was recovered from a female donor with Graves disease. Sequencing used peripheral blood mononuclear cells (PBMCs), obtained when the disease was refractory, from a patient treated with antithyroid drugs. The genes are TRBV12-3 or TRBV12-4 and TRBJ1-1, with TRBD1 as a possible D gene (5 bases). The CDR3: CASSLSGRVYTEAFF. The CDR3 nucleotides read TGTGCCAGCAGTTTATCAGGGAGAGTGTACACTGAAGCTTTCTTT.